One sample yielded the 17 T cell receptor beta chains listed below, sequenced in a study of sequential checkpoint blockade in melanoma. The treatment denotes: randomized to nivolumab then ipilimumab (arm A) or the reverse (arm B). Produced via immunoSEQ multiplex PCR; TCRdb's table is partial and in-frame only. The table lists 4,000 or so clones, approximately 19% of them singletons. Here the sequenced sample was tumor tissue (inferred from file names), taken from a patient given nivolumab and ipilimumab in sequence. These receptors were collected from a human donor with melanoma.

This clone is categorized as medium-sized (0.01 to 0.1%). The chain carries TRBV23-1 and TRBJ1-1; no clear D gene. TRBV23-1 carries the ORF label, with uncertain function. Trimming stripped 6 bases from V and 4 bases from J, with 12 bases between. This CDR3 spans 13 amino acids. CDR3 protein: CASSRTGITEAFF. CDR3 sequence (DNA): TGCGCCAGCAGCCGGACGGGAATCACTGAAGCTTTCTTT.

This clone was counted a few times. The chain links TRBV25-1 to TRBJ1-5; 12 positions agree with TRBD1. The CDR3 contains 15 residues. After removal of 4 bases from V and 6 bases from J, the junction contained 4 bases not matched to a gene. Germline CDR1 is MGHDK and CDR2 is SYGVNS. CDR3 loop: CASSAGQGAGQPQHF. The CDR3 DNA follows: TGTGCCAGCAGTGCGGGACAGGGGGCGGGTCAGCCCCAGCATTTT.

This clone was seen repeatedly, ten times or more. The chain couples TRBV11-3 to TRBJ1-4; D unclear. The CDR3 is 15 residues long. Germline values: CDR1 SGHNT, CDR2 YENEEA. Trimming cost V 2 bases and J 4 bases, with 11 bases left between them. CDR3 sequence: CASSLTQRDNEKLFF. The CDR3 nucleotides are TGTGCCAGCAGCTTAACCCAACGGGATAATGAAAAACTGTTTTTT.

This clone has only a few counts. This sequence joins TRBV28 and TRBJ1-2; D perhaps matches TRBD1 (5 bases). The CDR3 spans 14 residues. Looked up from germline, CDR1 is MDHEN and CDR2 is SYDVKM. Trimming removed 5 bases from V and 5 bases from J, with 15 bases in between. This CDR3 is CASSTWGESYGYTF. The CDR3 DNA reads TGTGCCAGCAGTACATGGGGGGAATCTTATGGCTACACCTTC.

The chain couples TRBV19 to TRBJ1-1; 9 bases map to TRBD1. V lost 7 bases and J lost 5; bases outside the gene matches: 11. The CDR3 has 15 residues. The germline CDR1 and CDR2 sequences are LNHDA and SQIVND (reference sequence). As DNA, the CDR3 is TGTGCCAGTACCTCTAGGGGGACAGGGAGGACTGAAGCTTTCTTT. Its protein product is CASTSRGTGRTEAFF.

In this sample, this clone turned up many times. This chain joins TRBV11-3 and TRBJ1-1; 8 bases agree with TRBD1. Germline loops: CDR1 SGHNT, CDR2 YENEEA. There are 16 residues in the CDR3. Trimming removed 5 bases from V and 3 bases from J; junction bases left unmatched: 11. The CDR3 sequence is CASSPGQEGWHTEAFF. For the CDR3, the DNA is TGTGCCAGCAGCCCGGGACAGGAAGGCTGGCACACTGAAGCTTTCTTT.

This clone was detected many times. The chain carries TRBV11-3 and TRBJ2-5; TRBD1 matches 11 bases. Germline CDR1 SGHNT, CDR2 YENEEA. This CDR3 contains 15 residues. V was pared by 2 bases and J by 5 bases, with 4 bases of the junction left unmatched. DNA for the CDR3: TGTGCCAGCAGCTTATGGGACAGGGGGTCGGAGACCCAGTACTTC. This sequence encodes CASSLWDRGSETQYF.

This rearrangement joins TRBV11-3 to TRBJ1-4, with D perhaps matching TRBD1 (5 bases). Trimming left V 1 base short and J 1 base short, with 7 bases between. Per germline, CDR1 SGHNT and CDR2 YENEEA. The CDR3 is 15 amino acids. For the CDR3, the DNA is TGTGCCAGCAGCTTAGGAGGGGTAACTAATGAAAAACTGTTTTTT. Its translation is CASSLGGVTNEKLFF.

The rearrangement uses TRBV29-1 and TRBJ2-1; 10 nucleotides align to TRBD2. This CDR3 has 15 amino acids. Germline V gene data show CDR1 as SQVTM and CDR2 as ANQGSEA. V trimming: 7 bases; J trimming: 6 bases; junction bases outside the gene matches: 12. For the CDR3, the DNA is TGCAGCGGTGCGGTCCAGCGGGGGGGTTTCAATGAGCAGTTCTTC. Its protein is CSGAVQRGGFNEQFF.

Only a few counts were recorded for this clone. V is TRBV29-1 and J is TRBJ1-4, with 10 bases matching TRBD1. The CDR3 has 16 amino acids. Trimming cost V 0 bases and J 7 bases; bases outside gene matches: 8. Germline V gives CDR1 SQVTM, CDR2 ANQGSEA. In nucleotides, the CDR3 is TGCAGCGTTGAAGATCGGGGGGGACAGGGGAGTGAAAAACTGTTTTTT. It yields the protein CSVEDRGGQGSEKLFF.

The chain carries TRBV6-8 and TRBJ1-5; TRBD1 is a possible D gene (5 bases). CDR3 length equals 15 residues. The V and J ends lost 7 bases and 0 bases respectively, with 13 bases between them. Per the germline V gene, CDR1 is MNHGY and CDR2 is SAAAGT. CDR3 loop: CASTGGDYSNQPQHF. The DNA for the CDR3 is TGTGCCAGCACCGGGGGGGATTATAGCAATCAGCCCCAGCATTTT.

This clone was counted ten times or more. The V call is TRBV11-3, the J call TRBJ1-2, with a tentative D call TRBD1 (6 bases). Germline V lookup: CDR1 SGHNT, CDR2 YENEEA. This CDR3 comprises 16 residues. Trimming took 3 bases from V and 10 from J, leaving 24 bases between them. The CDR3 loop reads CASSLGSWVKTGHYTF. In nucleotides, the CDR3 is TGTGCCAGCAGCTTGGGTAGTTGGGTCAAGACAGGTCACTACACCTTC.

The genes are TRBV9 and TRBJ2-3; D is undetermined. The CDR3 consists of 15 residues. Germline CDR1 SGDLS, CDR2 YYNGEE. Trimming stripped 4 bases from V and 3 bases from J, with 15 bases between. As DNA, the CDR3 is TGTGCCAGCAGCTTAGTCCCCACCGATACAGATACGCAGTATTTT. Amino acid sequence: CASSLVPTDTDTQYF. Together with reference TRBV9 and TRBJ2-3, the CDR3 gives the full variable domain: DSGVTQTPKHLITATGQRVTLRCSPRSGDLSVYWYQQSLDQGLQFLIQYYNGEERAKGNILERFSAQQFPDLHSELNLSSLELGDSALYFCASSLVPTDTDTQYFGPGTRLTVL.

This clone is medium-sized within its sample. The chain uses TRBV6-8 and TRBJ2-3; 10 bases are a match to TRBD2. Germline CDR1 and CDR2: MNHGY and SAAAGT. J gave up 4 bases and V 5 bases, and 6 bases lay outside the gene matches. This CDR3 has 15 residues. The CDR3 DNA follows: TGTGCCAGCAGTGTGTTAGCGGGGGGTGCAGATACGCAGTATTTT. It encodes CASSVLAGGADTQYF.

This clone has only a few counts. The rearrangement uses TRBV6-8 and TRBJ1-5, with D perhaps matching TRBD1 (6 bases). The germline CDR1 and CDR2 sequences are MNHGY and SAAAGT. The CDR3 length is 13 residues. Trimming took off 8 bases at V and 3 bases at J, with 11 bases between the two ends. Here the CDR3 DNA reads TGTGCCAGCCAAGGACAGACCAATCAGCCCCAGCATTTT. Its protein is CASQGQTNQPQHF.

This clone was recorded many times. CDR3 protein: CASSRPGQGVVNEQFF. Written as DNA, the CDR3 is TGTGCCAGCAGCCGTCCGGGACAGGGGGTTGTGAATGAGCAGTTCTTC. The chain links TRBV11-3 to TRBJ2-1, with 11 positions matching TRBD1. This CDR3 has 16 residues. V lost 5 bases to trimming and J lost 7 bases; unmatched junction nucleotides: 10. CDR1 is SGHNT, CDR2 YENEEA, per germline.

This sequence joins TRBV6-8 and TRBJ1-1; D remains unclear. This CDR3 region has 14 residues. The ends were cut back, 8 bases at V and 1 base at J, with 14 bases in the middle. Germline V gene sequence: CDR1 MNHGY, CDR2 SAAAGT. CDR3 loop: CASQHLSGNTEAFF. Here the CDR3 DNA reads TGTGCCAGCCAACACCTCTCGGGGAACACTGAAGCTTTCTTT.